What follows is one T cell receptor (beta chain) and its context. The source of the sample is a study of blood T cell repertoires in COVID-19. Germline lookup yields CDR1 DFQATT and CDR2 SNEGSKA (reference sequence). The CDR3 contains 11 residues. Trimming took 3 bases from V and 8 from J, leaving 10 bases between them. Method: immunoSEQ multiplex PCR; TCRdb's copy keeps in-frame clones and lacks some. This repertoire shows approximately 360,000 clones, 80% to 85% found once; its top ten account for roughly 5.1%. The rearrangement joins TRBV20-1 to TRBJ1-1, with a possible D match to TRBD1 (6 bases). Sequenced material: PBMCs or T cells enriched from blood (not recorded which). The receptor comes from a woman aged 50 to 65 who had recovered from COVID-19. In DNA form, the CDR3 reads TGCAGTGCTAGGACAGACAGGGAAGCTTTCTTT. Protein sequence: CSARTDREAFF.